This T cell receptor (beta chain) comes out of a study of T cell responses to AZD1222 COVID-19 vaccine. Notes on the study in general: Spike-wide vaccine-associated CD4 TCRs dominated at 160-218 and 743-854.

The method was immunoSEQ multiplex PCR; TCRdb's version includes in-frame clones alone and lacks a portion of them. The sample shows some 200,000 clones, roughly 94% of them seen only once. In germline, CDR1 is MNHEY, CDR2 SMNVEV (reference sequence). This CDR3 region has 21 residues. With respect to this clone: Antigen specificity is unknown. Relative to the germline gene, one junction end is altered; a read error may explain this.

This TCR was sampled from an adult who received the MenACWY meningococcal vaccine as a control. The sample here was peripheral blood, taken 28 days after the second dose of the MenACWY control vaccine. V gene TRBV27 combines with J gene TRBJ2-7, with D unresolved. Here the CDR3 reads CVSSPGRFPGSGPQYTYEQYF. Here the CDR3 DNA reads TGTGTCAGCAGCCCCGGGCGTTTTCCCGGTTCCGGGCCCCAATATACCTACGAGCAGTACTTC.